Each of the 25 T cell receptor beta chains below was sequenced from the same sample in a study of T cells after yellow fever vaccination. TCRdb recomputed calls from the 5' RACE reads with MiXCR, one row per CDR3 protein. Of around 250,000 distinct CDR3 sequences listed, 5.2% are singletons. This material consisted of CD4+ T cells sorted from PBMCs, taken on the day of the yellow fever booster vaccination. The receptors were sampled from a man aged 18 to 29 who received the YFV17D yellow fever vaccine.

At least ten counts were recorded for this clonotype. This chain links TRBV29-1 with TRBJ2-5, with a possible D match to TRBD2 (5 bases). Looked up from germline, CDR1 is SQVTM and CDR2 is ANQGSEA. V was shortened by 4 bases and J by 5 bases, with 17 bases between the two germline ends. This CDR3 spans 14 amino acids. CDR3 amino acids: CSVAGRTQTETQYF. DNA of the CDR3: TGCAGCGTTGCCGGTCGGACTCAGACGGAGACCCAGTACTTC.

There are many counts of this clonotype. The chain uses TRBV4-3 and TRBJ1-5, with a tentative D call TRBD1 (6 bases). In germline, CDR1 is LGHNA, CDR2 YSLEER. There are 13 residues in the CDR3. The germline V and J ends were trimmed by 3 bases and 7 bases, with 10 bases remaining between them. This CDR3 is CASSQGGGQPQHF. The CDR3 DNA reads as TGCGCCAGCAGCCAGGGCGGGGGCCAGCCCCAGCATTTT.

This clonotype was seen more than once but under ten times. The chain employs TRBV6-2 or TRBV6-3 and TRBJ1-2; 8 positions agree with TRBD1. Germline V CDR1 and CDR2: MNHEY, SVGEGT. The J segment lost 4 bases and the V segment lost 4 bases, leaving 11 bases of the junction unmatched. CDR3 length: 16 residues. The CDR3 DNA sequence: TGTGCCAGCAGTTCAGGACAGGGCACTGTTCCCTATGGCTACACCTTC. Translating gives CASSSGQGTVPYGYTF.

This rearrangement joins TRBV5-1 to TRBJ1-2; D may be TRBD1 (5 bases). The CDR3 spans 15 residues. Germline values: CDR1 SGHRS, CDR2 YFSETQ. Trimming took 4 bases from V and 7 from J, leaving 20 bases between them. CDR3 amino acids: CASSILRESFSGYTF. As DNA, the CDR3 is TGCGCCAGCAGCATCCTCAGGGAATCTTTCTCTGGCTACACCTTC.

CDR3 sequence (DNA): TGTGCCATCAGTTCGACAGGGAACTATGGCTACACCTTC. Residues: CAISSTGNYGYTF. The V gene is TRBV10-3, the J gene TRBJ1-2, with 7 bases that match TRBD1. Germline V CDR1 and CDR2: ENHRY, SYGVKD. The length of the CDR3 is 13 residues. J lost 2 bases, V lost 5 bases, and 2 bases had no gene match.

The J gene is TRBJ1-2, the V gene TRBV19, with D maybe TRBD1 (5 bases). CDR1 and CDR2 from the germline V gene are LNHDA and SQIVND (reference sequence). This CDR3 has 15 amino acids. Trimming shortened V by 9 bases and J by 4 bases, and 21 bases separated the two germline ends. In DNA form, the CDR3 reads TGTGCCAGCACGGTGGACGGGGACTATGGCTATGGCTACACCTTC. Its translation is CASTVDGDYGYGYTF.

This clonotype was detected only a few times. CDR3 DNA: TGTGCCAGCAGCCCCCCTTTTTCCCGGCGGGACAGGGGTGAAAAACTGTTTTTT. This gives the protein CASSPPFSRRDRGEKLFF. The rearrangement joins TRBV7-4 to TRBJ1-4, with TRBD1 matching over 10 bases. Germline CDR1 reads SGHVT; CDR2 reads SQSDAQ. The CDR3 contains 18 residues. With V trimmed by 5 bases and J by 7 bases, 16 bases remained unmatched. The full variable domain, its missing parts supplied by reference TRBV7-4 and TRBJ1-4, is GAGVSQSPRYKVAKRGRDVALRCDSISGHVTLYWYRQTLGQGSEVLTYSQSDAQRDKSGRPSGRFSAERPERSVSTLKIQRTEQGDSAVYLCASSPPFSRRDRGEKLFFGSGTQLSVL.

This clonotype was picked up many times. The CDR3 region is CSVSRPPGFNEQFF. CDR3 DNA: TGCAGCGTTTCCCGACCCCCGGGATTTAATGAGCAGTTCTTC. The chain recombines TRBV29-1 with TRBJ2-1, with D possibly matching TRBD2 (5 bases). This CDR3 has 14 residues. The germline V gene encodes CDR1 SQVTM and CDR2 ANQGSEA. V lost 5 bases and J 7 bases, leaving 18 bases between the germline ends.

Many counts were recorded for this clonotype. CDR3 DNA sequence: TGTGCCAGCAGTTACGAGGGGACTTTGCCCTACGAGCAGTACTTC. This sequence encodes CASSYEGTLPYEQYF. The chain recombines TRBV6-5 with TRBJ2-7; TRBD2 is a possible D gene (6 bases). CDR3 length: 15 residues. Germline V gene lookup returns CDR1 MNHEY and CDR2 SVGAGI. V was pared by 2 bases and J by 2 bases, with 13 bases between.

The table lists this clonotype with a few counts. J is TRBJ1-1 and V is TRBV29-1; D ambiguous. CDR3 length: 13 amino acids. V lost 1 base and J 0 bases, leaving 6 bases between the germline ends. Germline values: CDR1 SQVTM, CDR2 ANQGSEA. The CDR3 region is CSVEGQLNTEAFF. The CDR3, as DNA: TGCAGCGTTGAAGGGCAGCTGAACACTGAAGCTTTCTTT.

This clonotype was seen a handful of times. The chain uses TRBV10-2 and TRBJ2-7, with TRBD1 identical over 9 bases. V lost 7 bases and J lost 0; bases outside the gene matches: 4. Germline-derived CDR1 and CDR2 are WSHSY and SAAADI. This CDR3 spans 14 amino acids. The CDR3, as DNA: TGCGCCAGCAAACTACAGGGGGCCTCCTACGAGCAGTACTTC. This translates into CASKLQGASYEQYF.

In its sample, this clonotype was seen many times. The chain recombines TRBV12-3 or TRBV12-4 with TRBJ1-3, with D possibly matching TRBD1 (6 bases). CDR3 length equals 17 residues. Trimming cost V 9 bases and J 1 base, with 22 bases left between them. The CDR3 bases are TGTGCCAGTATACCGTTTACAGGGACTGTGTCTGGAAACACCATATATTTT. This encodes CASIPFTGTVSGNTIYF.

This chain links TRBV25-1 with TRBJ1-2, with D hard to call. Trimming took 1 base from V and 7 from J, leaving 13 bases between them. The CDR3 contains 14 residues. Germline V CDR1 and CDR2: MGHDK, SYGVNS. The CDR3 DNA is TGTGCCAGCAGTGAATTGGGAGGACTAGGTGGCTACACCTTC. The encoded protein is CASSELGGLGGYTF.

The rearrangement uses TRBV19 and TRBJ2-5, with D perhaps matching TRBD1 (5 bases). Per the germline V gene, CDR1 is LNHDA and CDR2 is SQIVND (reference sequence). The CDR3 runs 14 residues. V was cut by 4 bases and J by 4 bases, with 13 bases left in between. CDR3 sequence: CASSNSGSGETQYF. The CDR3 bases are TGTGCCAGTAGTAACTCAGGGTCCGGAGAGACCCAGTACTTC.

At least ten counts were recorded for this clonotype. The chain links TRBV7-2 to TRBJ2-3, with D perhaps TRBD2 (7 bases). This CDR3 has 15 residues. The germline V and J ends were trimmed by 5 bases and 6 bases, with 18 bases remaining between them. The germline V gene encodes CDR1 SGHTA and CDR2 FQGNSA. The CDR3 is CASSPWGGPEDTQYF. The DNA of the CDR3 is TGTGCCAGCAGCCCGTGGGGGGGGCCTGAGGATACGCAGTATTTT. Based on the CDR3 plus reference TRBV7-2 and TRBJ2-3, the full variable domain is GAGVSQSPSNKVTEKGKDVELRCDPISGHTALYWYRQSLGQGLEFLIYFQGNSAPDKSGLPSDRFSAERTGGSVSTLTIQRTQQEDSAVYLCASSPWGGPEDTQYFGPGTRLTVL.

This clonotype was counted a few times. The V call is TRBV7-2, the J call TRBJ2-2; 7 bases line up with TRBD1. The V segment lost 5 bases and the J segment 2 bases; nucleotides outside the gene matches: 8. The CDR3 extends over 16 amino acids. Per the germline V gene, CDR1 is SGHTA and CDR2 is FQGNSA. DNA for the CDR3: TGTGCCAGCAGCCTCAATACAGGGGCTAACACCGGGGAGCTGTTTTTT. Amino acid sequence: CASSLNTGANTGELFF.

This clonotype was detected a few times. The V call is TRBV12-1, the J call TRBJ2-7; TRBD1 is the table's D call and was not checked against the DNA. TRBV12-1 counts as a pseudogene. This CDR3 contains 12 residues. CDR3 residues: CASSPPAPEQYV. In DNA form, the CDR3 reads TGTGCCAGCAGCCCCCCGGCTCCCGAGCAGTACGTC.

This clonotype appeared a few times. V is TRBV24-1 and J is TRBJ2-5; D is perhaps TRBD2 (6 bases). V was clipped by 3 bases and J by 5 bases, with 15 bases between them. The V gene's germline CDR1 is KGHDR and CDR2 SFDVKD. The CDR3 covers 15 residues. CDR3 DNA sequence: TGTGCCACCAGTGATCCCCTGGAGGGGAGCGAGACCCAGTACTTC. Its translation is CATSDPLEGSETQYF.

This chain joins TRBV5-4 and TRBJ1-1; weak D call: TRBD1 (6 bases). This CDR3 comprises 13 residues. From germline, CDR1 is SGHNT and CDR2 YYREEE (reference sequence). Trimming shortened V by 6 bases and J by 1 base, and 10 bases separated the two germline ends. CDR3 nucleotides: TGTGCCAGCAATCAGGGGACGAACACTGAAGCTTTCTTT. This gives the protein CASNQGTNTEAFF.

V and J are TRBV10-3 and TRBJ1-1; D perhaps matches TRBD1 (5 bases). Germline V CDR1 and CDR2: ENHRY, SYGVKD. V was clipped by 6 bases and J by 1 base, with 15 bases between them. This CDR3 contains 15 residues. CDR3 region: CAIRASGPANTEAFF. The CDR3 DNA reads TGTGCCATCAGAGCCTCGGGACCCGCGAACACTGAAGCTTTCTTT.

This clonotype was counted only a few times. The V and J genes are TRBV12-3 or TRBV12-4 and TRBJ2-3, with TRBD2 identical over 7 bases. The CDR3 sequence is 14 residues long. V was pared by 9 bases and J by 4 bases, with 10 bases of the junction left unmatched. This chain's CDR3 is CASNRNGRSDTQYF. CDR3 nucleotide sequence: TGTGCCAGTAACCGAAACGGGAGGTCAGATACGCAGTATTTT.

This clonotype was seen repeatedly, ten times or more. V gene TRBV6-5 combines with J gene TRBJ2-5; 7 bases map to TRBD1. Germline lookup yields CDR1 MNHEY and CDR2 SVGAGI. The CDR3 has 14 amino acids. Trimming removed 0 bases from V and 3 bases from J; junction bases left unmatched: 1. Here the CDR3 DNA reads TGTGCCAGCAGTTACTCGACAGGGAAAGAGACCCAGTACTTC. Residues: CASSYSTGKETQYF.

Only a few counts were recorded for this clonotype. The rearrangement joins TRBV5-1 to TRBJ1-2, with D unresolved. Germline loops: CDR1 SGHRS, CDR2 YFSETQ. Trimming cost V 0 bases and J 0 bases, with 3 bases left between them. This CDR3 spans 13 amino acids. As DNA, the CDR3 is TGCGCCAGCAGCTTGGTTCCTAACTATGGCTACACCTTC. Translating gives CASSLVPNYGYTF.

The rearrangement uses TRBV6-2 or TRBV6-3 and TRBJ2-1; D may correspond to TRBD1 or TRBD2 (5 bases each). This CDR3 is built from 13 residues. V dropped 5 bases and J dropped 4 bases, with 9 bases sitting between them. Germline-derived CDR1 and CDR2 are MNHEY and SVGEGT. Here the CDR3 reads CASSRWGYNEQFF. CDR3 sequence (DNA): TGTGCCAGCAGTCGGTGGGGGTACAATGAGCAGTTCTTC.

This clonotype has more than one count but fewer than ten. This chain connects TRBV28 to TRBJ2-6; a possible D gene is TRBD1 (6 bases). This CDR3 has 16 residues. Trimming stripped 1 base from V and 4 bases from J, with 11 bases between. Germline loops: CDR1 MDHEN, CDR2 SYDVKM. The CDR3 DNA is TGTGCCAGCAGTTTATTCAGGGGCGCCGGGGCCAACGTCCTGACTTTC. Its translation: CASSLFRGAGANVLTF.